What follows are 7 T cell receptor beta chains derived from one specimen sequenced in a study of cytomegalovirus exposure and HLA in healthy donors (dated by TCRdb to about 2017). Libraries were built with the immunoSEQ multiplex PCR assay. TCRdb took this table from immuneACCESS and kept in-frame rearrangements with V and J called. Such tables lack part of the clones; where checked against another copy, unresolved V genes explain under half of the gap, and the rest is unexplained. Present in this sample are over 85,000 clones, approximately 94% of which were seen just once. Approximately 1.1% of the sample goes to the ten largest clones. The specimen sequenced was PBMCs. The origin of the receptors is a woman aged 30 to 39 in good health and CMV-seropositive.

The V call is TRBV6-1, the J call TRBJ1-2, with D tentatively TRBD1 (6 bases). The CDR3 is made up of 12 amino acids. Per the germline V gene, CDR1 is MNHNS and CDR2 is SASEGT. V shed 7 bases and J shed 6 bases, with 12 bases lying between them. CDR3 DNA: TGTGCCAGCACACAGGGAGGGCATGGCTACACCTTC. Encoded protein: CASTQGGHGYTF.

V and J are TRBV9 and TRBJ2-4, with TRBD1 matching over 7 bases. This CDR3 region has 14 residues. V lost 0 bases to trimming and J lost 9 bases; unmatched junction nucleotides: 6. Germline V gene lookup returns CDR1 SGDLS and CDR2 YYNGEE. The CDR3 sequence is CASSVAPGTVIQYF. CDR3 nucleotide sequence: TGTGCCAGCAGCGTAGCGCCCGGGACAGTCATTCAGTACTTC.

This rearrangement joins TRBV7-6 to TRBJ2-3; D is ambiguous. The CDR3 totals 16 residues. Germline CDR1 is SGHVS and CDR2 is FNYEAQ. Trimming took off 5 bases at V and 0 bases at J, with 15 bases between the two ends. In nucleotides, the CDR3 is TGTGCCAGCAGCCCCCGGGTCACCCAAAGCACAGATACGCAGTATTTT. It specifies CASSPRVTQSTDTQYF. The whole variable domain, remainder taken from reference TRBV7-6 and TRBJ2-3, is GAGVSQSPRYKVTKRGQDVALRCDPISGHVSLYWYRQALGQGPEFLTYFNYEAQQDKSGLPNDRFSAERPEGSISTLTIQRTEQRDSAMYRCASSPRVTQSTDTQYFGPGTRLTVL.

V usage is TRBV19 and J usage is TRBJ1-2; weak D call: TRBD1 (6 bases). The length of the CDR3 is 18 residues. The ends were cut back, 3 bases at V and 0 bases at J, with 20 bases in the middle. In germline, CDR1 is LNHDA, CDR2 SQIVND (reference sequence). The DNA of the CDR3 is TGTGCCAGTAGTATTGGACAGTACTCCCATTTCGCTAACTATGGCTACACCTTC. The encoded protein is CASSIGQYSHFANYGYTF. Complete variable domain (other parts from reference TRBV19 and TRBJ1-2): DGGITQSPKYLFRKEGQNVTLSCEQNLNHDAMYWYRQDPGQGLRLIYYSQIVNDFQKGDIAEGYSVSREKKESFPLTVTSAQKNPTAFYLCASSIGQYSHFANYGYTFGSGTRLTVV.

The chain recombines TRBV10-2 with TRBJ2-7; D might be TRBD2 (5 bases). The CDR3 consists of 15 residues. Between the trimmed V and J ends, which lost 7 bases and 0 bases, there was a span of 16 bases. In germline, CDR1 is WSHSY, CDR2 SAAADI. CDR3 DNA sequence: TGCGCCAGCAATCCGACTACTCACAGCTCCTACGAGCAGTACTTC. It encodes CASNPTTHSSYEQYF.

This clone was recorded once. CDR3 in amino acids: CASSLDLWLAGENEQFF. Written as DNA, the CDR3 is TGCGCCAGCAGCTTGGATCTATGGCTAGCGGGAGAAAATGAGCAGTTCTTC. The gene calls are TRBV5-1 and TRBJ2-1; 10 bases are a match to TRBD2. Trimming cost V 0 bases and J 7 bases; bases outside gene matches: 10. CDR3 length: 17 residues. From germline, CDR1 is SGHRS and CDR2 YFSETQ.

This chain connects TRBV7-2 to TRBJ2-7, with TRBD2 matching over 9 bases. The CDR3 totals 17 residues. Germline V lookup: CDR1 SGHTA, CDR2 FQGNSA. J gave up 6 bases and V 5 bases, and 17 bases lay outside the gene matches. CDR3 sequence reads: CASSSFSLIAGVGEQYF. CDR3 nucleotide sequence: TGTGCCAGCAGCAGTTTTTCCCTGATAGCGGGAGTTGGCGAGCAGTACTTC.